Following are 26 T cell receptor beta chains from one sample sequenced in a study of blood T cell repertoires in COVID-19. Profiled with immunoSEQ multiplex PCR; TCRdb holds only in-frame clones, not every one. Counted here are roughly 300,000 clones, 83% occurring once; the ten biggest clones make up roughly 9.4%. Sequencing was performed on peripheral blood. The receptors originated from a woman aged 45-65 years who had recovered from COVID-19.

In this sample, this clone turned up a few times. The chain recombines TRBV6-2 or TRBV6-3 with TRBJ2-5, with TRBD2 identical over 11 bases. Per the germline V gene, CDR1 is MNHEY and CDR2 is SVGEGT. Unmatched junction bases numbered 4, after V lost 1 base and J lost 0 bases. This CDR3 spans 17 amino acids. CDR3 protein: CASSYFLAGGYQETQYF. CDR3 DNA sequence: TGTGCCAGCAGTTACTTCTTAGCGGGAGGGTACCAAGAGACCCAGTACTTC.

The table lists this clone with a count of one. The chain has TRBV6-5 and TRBJ2-7; 10 bases are a match to TRBD1. Germline loops: CDR1 MNHEY, CDR2 SVGAGI. Trimming at V came to 6 bases and at J to 2 bases, leaving 7 bases not matched to a gene. CDR3 length: 15 residues. DNA for the CDR3: TGTGCCAGCAGCCTCGGGGACAGGGGCCCCTACGAGCAGTACTTC. This codes for CASSLGDRGPYEQYF.

The rearrangement uses TRBV19 and TRBJ1-1; no definite D call. This CDR3 spans 13 amino acids. From germline, CDR1 is LNHDA and CDR2 SQIVND (reference sequence). V shed 2 bases and J shed 5 bases, with 9 bases lying between them. The CDR3 sequence: CASSISQRTEAFF. CDR3 bases: TGTGCCAGTAGTATAAGCCAGCGGACTGAAGCTTTCTTT.

The V and J genes are TRBV7-2 and TRBJ1-1; 8 nucleotides align to TRBD1. The V segment lost 3 bases and the J segment 0 bases; nucleotides outside the gene matches: 3. The CDR3 consists of 15 residues. Germline assignment: CDR1 SGHTA and CDR2 FQGNSA. The CDR3 reads CASSFGQGMNTEAFF. CDR3 DNA: TGTGCCAGCAGCTTCGGACAGGGTATGAACACTGAAGCTTTCTTT.

The gene calls are TRBV5-4 and TRBJ1-1; the D gene is possibly TRBD1 (5 bases). Looked up from germline, CDR1 is SGHNT and CDR2 is YYREEE (reference sequence). V was shortened by 2 bases and J by 0 bases, with 11 bases between the two germline ends. CDR3 length: 15 residues. As DNA, the CDR3 is TGTGCCAGCAGCTTACAGGCGGCGATGAACACTGAAGCTTTCTTT. Amino acid sequence: CASSLQAAMNTEAFF.

This clone was detected only a few times. The chain recombines TRBV19 with TRBJ2-1, with D possibly being TRBD1 (5 bases). The ends were cut back, 4 bases at V and 2 bases at J, with 12 bases in the middle. Germline lookup yields CDR1 LNHDA and CDR2 SQIVND (reference sequence). There are 15 residues in the CDR3. The CDR3 DNA follows: TGTGCCAGTAGTAAGAGTCAGACAGCCTACAATGAGCAGTTCTTC. Its protein is CASSKSQTAYNEQFF.

The gene calls are TRBV4-1 and TRBJ1-5; no reliable D call. Germline V gene lookup returns CDR1 MGHRA and CDR2 YSYEKL. V lost 0 bases, J lost 7 bases, and 10 bases lay in between. The CDR3 covers 14 residues. The CDR3 region is CASSQESMRQPQHF. As DNA, the CDR3 is TGCGCCAGCAGCCAAGAGTCCATGAGGCAGCCCCAGCATTTT.

The rearrangement joins TRBV7-2 to TRBJ2-3; D gene unclear. Trimming stripped 8 bases from V and 2 bases from J, with 14 bases between. From germline, CDR1 is SGHTA and CDR2 FQGNSA. This CDR3 region has 14 residues. CDR3 in DNA: TGTGCCAGCGCAGACCGGCAGGCCACAGATACGCAGTATTTT. This codes for CASADRQATDTQYF.

This chain links TRBV3-1 (or the pseudogene TRBV3-2) with TRBJ1-2, with 10 bases aligning to TRBD1. Trimming cost V 4 bases and J 6 bases; bases outside gene matches: 11. This CDR3 spans 16 amino acids. The V gene's germline CDR1 is LGHDT and CDR2 YNNKEL (reference sequence). CDR3 region: CASSPRDRGFRDGYTF. CDR3 nucleotide sequence: TGTGCCAGCAGCCCTCGGGACAGGGGTTTTAGGGATGGCTACACCTTC.

Only a few counts were recorded for this clone. The CDR3 loop is CASSQVGREYGYTF. The DNA of the CDR3 is TGCGCCAGCAGCCAAGTAGGCAGGGAATATGGCTACACCTTC. The chain links TRBV4-3 to TRBJ1-2; possible D gene TRBD1, 5 bases. Trimming took off 1 base at V and 5 bases at J, with 11 bases between the two ends. There are 14 residues in the CDR3. Per germline, CDR1 LGHNA and CDR2 YSLEER.

The chain couples TRBV4-1 to TRBJ1-1, with D unclear. The germline gives CDR1 MGHRA, CDR2 YSYEKL. Trimming pared 2 bases from V and 5 bases from J, leaving 12 bases between. The CDR3 has 14 residues. CDR3 sequence (DNA): TGCGCCAGCAGCCAACGAGGAGGGTGGACTGAAGCTTTCTTT. Protein sequence: CASSQRGGWTEAFF.

Comment on this clone: Relative to the germline gene, one junction end is altered; a read error may explain this. The chain links TRBV13 to TRBJ1-2; the match to TRBD1 covers 9 bases. CDR1 is PRHDT and CDR2 is FYEKMQ in the germline V gene (reference sequence). The CDR3 spans 15 residues. The CDR3 nucleotides read TGTGCCAGCAGCCTAGGACAGGGGATACCCTATGGCTACACCTTC. Translating gives CASSLGQGIPYGYTF.

This chain joins TRBV4-2 and TRBJ1-5, with a weak D call TRBD1 (5 bases). The CDR3 has 16 residues. Trimming stripped 3 bases from V and 6 bases from J, with 18 bases between. CDR1 and CDR2 from the germline V gene are LGHNA and YNFKEQ. CDR3 coding DNA: TGTGCCAGCAGCCAGCCCGAACGGGGGGGAGGTCAGCCCCAGCATTTT. Translating gives CASSQPERGGGQPQHF.

This chain uses TRBV28 with TRBJ2-3, with TRBD2 matching 8 bases. Per germline, CDR1 MDHEN and CDR2 SYDVKM. CDR3 length equals 12 residues. The V segment lost 2 bases and the J segment 10 bases; nucleotides outside the gene matches: 2. In DNA, the CDR3 is TGTGCCAGCAGTTTACCCGGGAGGGCGCAGTATTTT. It yields the protein CASSLPGRAQYF.

The rearrangement links TRBV30 to TRBJ2-2; 9 bases line up with TRBD2. The V gene end was trimmed by 1 base and the J gene end by 6 bases; junction bases not matched to a gene: 9. Per germline, CDR1 GTSNPN and CDR2 SVGIG (reference sequence). The CDR3 consists of 16 residues. The CDR3 loop is CAWSGLAGASSGELFF. CDR3 nucleotides: TGTGCCTGGAGTGGGTTAGCGGGAGCCTCCTCCGGGGAGCTGTTTTTT.

This chain joins TRBV10-3 and TRBJ1-2; no firm D call. V lost 7 bases and J lost 3, with 12 bases in between. The CDR3 is 13 residues long. Germline lookup yields CDR1 ENHRY and CDR2 SYGVKD. CDR3 nucleotide sequence: TGTGCCATCACTCAACAGAAAGACTATGGCTACACCTTC. It specifies CAITQQKDYGYTF.

This chain joins TRBV10-3 and TRBJ1-2, with D tentatively TRBD1 (6 bases). CDR3 length: 11 residues. Trimming pared 9 bases from V and 4 bases from J, leaving 9 bases between. Germline CDR1 is ENHRY and CDR2 is SYGVKD. The CDR3 sequence is CAISDSYGYTF. CDR3 DNA sequence: TGTGCCATTTCGGACAGCTATGGCTACACCTTC.

This clone was observed once. The gene calls are TRBV15 and TRBJ2-5; tentative D call: TRBD1 (5 bases). With 0 bases removed from V and 1 base from J, the gap between germline ends came to 9 bases. There are 15 residues in the CDR3. Germline lookup yields CDR1 LNHNV and CDR2 YYDKDF (reference sequence). Here the CDR3 DNA reads TGTGCCACCAGCAGAGATCAGGGCGGCCAAGAGACCCAGTACTTC. It encodes CATSRDQGGQETQYF.

The chain recombines TRBV28 with TRBJ2-4; D possibly corresponds to TRBD1 (5 bases). Per the germline V gene, CDR1 is MDHEN and CDR2 is SYDVKM. The CDR3 consists of 17 residues. The V gene lost 1 base and the J gene lost 5 bases, with 18 bases spanning the gap. The CDR3 sequence is CASSLFPASLRENIQYF. The CDR3 bases are TGTGCCAGCAGTTTATTCCCAGCCTCTCTCAGGGAAAACATTCAGTACTTC.

This chain uses TRBV5-1 with TRBJ1-1; unclear D gene. Germline CDR1 is SGHRS and CDR2 is YFSETQ. V was shortened by 2 bases and J by 3 bases, with 14 bases between the two germline ends. The CDR3 is 15 amino acids. This CDR3 reads CASSFGQVRDTEAFF. CDR3 DNA: TGCGCCAGCAGCTTCGGCCAGGTGAGGGACACTGAAGCTTTCTTT.

The J gene is TRBJ2-7, the V gene TRBV4-3; 11 nucleotides align to TRBD2. J gave up 0 bases and V 4 bases, and 5 bases lay outside the gene matches. In germline, CDR1 is LGHNA, CDR2 YSLEER. The CDR3 spans 16 residues. In nucleotides, the CDR3 is TGCGCCAGCAGCCGCGGGCTAGCGGGAGGCTCCTACGAGCAGTACTTC. This codes for CASSRGLAGGSYEQYF.

The gene calls are TRBV7-8 and TRBJ2-3; 13 bases are shared with TRBD2. This CDR3 spans 16 amino acids. Looked up from germline, CDR1 is SGHVS and CDR2 is FQNEAQ. The J segment lost 2 bases and the V segment lost 7 bases, leaving 6 bases of the junction unmatched. CDR3 nucleotide sequence: TGTGCCAGCAACCTACTAGCGGGAGGGACCACAGATACGCAGTATTTT. Its translation: CASNLLAGGTTDTQYF.

This rearrangement joins TRBV27 to TRBJ2-4, with 8 bases that match TRBD2. Germline loops: CDR1 MNHEY, CDR2 SMNVEV (reference sequence). The CDR3 is made up of 17 amino acids. V dropped 6 bases and J dropped 8; count of bases not matched to a gene: 18. CDR3 sequence (DNA): TGTGCCAGCAGCCAACCTGACGCGGGAGGATCATTATACATTCAGTACTTC. Its translation: CASSQPDAGGSLYIQYF.

The chain uses TRBV12-3 or TRBV12-4 and TRBJ2-5; D perhaps matches TRBD1 (5 bases). The CDR3 covers 13 residues. V lost 3 bases, J lost 5 bases, and 10 bases lay in between. The CDR3 DNA reads as TGTGCCAGCAGTTTCAGGGAATTCGAGACCCAGTACTTC. This encodes CASSFREFETQYF.

This rearrangement joins TRBV27 to TRBJ2-1; 11 bases align to TRBD2. CDR1 MNHEY and CDR2 SMNVEV come from the germline V gene (reference sequence). With V trimmed by 5 bases and J by 4 bases, 7 bases remained unmatched. This CDR3 contains 16 residues. CDR3 DNA: TGTGCCAGCAGTCCCCTAGCGGGGGGCCTTTACAATGAGCAGTTCTTC. Amino acid sequence: CASSPLAGGLYNEQFF.

J is TRBJ2-1 and V is TRBV7-6; a weak D match, TRBD2 (6 bases). This CDR3 region has 16 residues. V was trimmed by 0 bases and J by 0 bases, leaving 9 bases between them. Germline V gene data show CDR1 as SGHVS and CDR2 as FNYEAQ. DNA of the CDR3: TGTGCCAGCAGCTTAGCGGGACTTAGCTCCTACAATGAGCAGTTCTTC. It codes for CASSLAGLSSYNEQFF.